A single count supports the clone carrying this T cell receptor beta chain. One end of the junction is discordant with germline, which a read error may explain. CDR3 size: 17 residues. Germline V gives CDR1 MGHRA, CDR2 YSYEKL. This entry is derived from a study of Ad26.COV2.S vaccination and SARS-CoV-2 variants. Study overall: Donor participated within the Ad26.COV2.S arm of the COV1001 trial.

The treatment is: roughly 20 received Ad26.COV2.S at low or high dose, single or two shots; about 5 received placebo; per-sample allocation not given. Day 63 after the first vaccine or placebo injection was the time point for sampling. Donation was by an adult aged 18-55 years who was in Boston. Vaccination employed an Ad26 vector expressing the Wuhan-strain SARS-CoV-2 spike. Sequencing used immunoSEQ multiplex PCR; TCRdb keeps in-frame clones, though not all of them. The data hold 500,000 or so clones, with around 85% observed a single time. V usage is TRBV4-1 and J usage is TRBJ1-4; no clear D gene. The specimen was peripheral blood, collected in a trial of Ad26.COV2.S vaccine versus placebo. The source is a person between 18 and 65 years old who received the Ad26.COV2.S COVID-19 vaccine or a placebo. CDR3 sequence: CASSKEGGSATNEKLFF. CDR3 bases: TGCGCCAGCAGCAAAGAAGGAGGGAGTGCAACTAATGAAAAACTGTTTTTT.